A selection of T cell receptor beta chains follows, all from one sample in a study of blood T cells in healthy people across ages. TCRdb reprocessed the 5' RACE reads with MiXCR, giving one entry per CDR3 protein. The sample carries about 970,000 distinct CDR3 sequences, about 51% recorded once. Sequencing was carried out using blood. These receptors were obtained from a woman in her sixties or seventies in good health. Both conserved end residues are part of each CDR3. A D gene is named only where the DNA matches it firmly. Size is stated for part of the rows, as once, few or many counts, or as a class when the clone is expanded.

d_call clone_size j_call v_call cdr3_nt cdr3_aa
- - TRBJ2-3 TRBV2 TGTGCCAGCAGGAAAGAGGGGCGGCGGGGAGATACGCAGTATTTT CASRKEGRRGDTQYF
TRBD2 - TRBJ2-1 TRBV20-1 TGCAGTGCTAGAGACATAGCGGGACTCAACAATGAGCAGTTCTTC CSARDIAGLNNEQFF
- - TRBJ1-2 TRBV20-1 TGCAGTGCGGCCGACAGCTACTTCTATGGCTACACCTTC CSAADSYFYGYTF
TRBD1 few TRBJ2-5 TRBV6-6 TGTGCCAGCAGTAGCGGACAGGGGGTAGAGACCCAGTACTTC CASSSGQGVETQYF
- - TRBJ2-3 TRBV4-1 TGCGCTACAGCCCCGGACTCGAGCACAGATACGCAGTATTTT CATAPDSSTDTQYF
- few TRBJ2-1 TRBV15 TGTGCCACCAGCAGAGATAGCCTACAGCCTTTTAGGAATGAGCAGTTCTTC CATSRDSLQPFRNEQFF
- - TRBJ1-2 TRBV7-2 TGTGTCAGCCGCCGGGAGGGACTTGAGTATGGCTACACCTTC CVSRREGLEYGYTF
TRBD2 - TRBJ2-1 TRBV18 TGTGCCAGCTCACCGCGACCGGGACTAGACCCACACAATGAGCAGTTCTTC CASSPRPGLDPHNEQFF
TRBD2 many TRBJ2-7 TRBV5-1 TGCGCCAGCAGCCCGGGACTAGCGGGAAACTACGAGCAGTACTTC CASSPGLAGNYEQYF
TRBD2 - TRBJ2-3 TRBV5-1 TGCGCCAGCAGCCTGGGGCCTAGCGGACTCACAGATACGCAGTATTTT CASSLGPSGLTDTQYF
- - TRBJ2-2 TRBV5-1 TGCGCCAGCAGCCCCGACGAGACGGACGGGGAGCTGTTTTTT CASSPDETDGELFF
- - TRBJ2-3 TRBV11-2 TGTGCCAGCAGCTTGGGTCATGGGCCCCCAGATACGCAGTATTTT CASSLGHGPPDTQYF
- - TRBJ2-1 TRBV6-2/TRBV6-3 TGTGCCAGCAGGCCCGGGACTTTGGCGGGGTCCGAGCAGTTCTTC CASRPGTLAGSEQFF
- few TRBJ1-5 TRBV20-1 TGCAGTGCTAGAGATCTGATGACAGGTGTGGGTTCCAATCAGCCCCAGCATTTT CSARDLMTGVGSNQPQHF
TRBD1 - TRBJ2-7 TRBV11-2 TGTGCCAGCAGCGCCTTACAGGGGTCTTCCTACGAGCAGTACTTC CASSALQGSSYEQYF
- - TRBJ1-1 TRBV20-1 TGCAGTACTAATCCCTCCCGGCTGAACACTGAAGCTTTCTTT CSTNPSRLNTEAFF
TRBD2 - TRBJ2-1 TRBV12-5 TGTGCTAGTGGTTTGGTACTGCTTACTAGCGGGAGCAGGCCCTACAATGAGCAGTTCTTC CASGLVLLTSGSRPYNEQFF
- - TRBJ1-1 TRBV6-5 TGTGCCAGCAGGCGGGGAAGTGACACTGAGGCTTTCTTT CASRRGSDTEAFF
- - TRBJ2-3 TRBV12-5 TGTGCTAGTGGTTTGGGGAGCACAGATACGCAGTATTTT CASGLGSTDTQYF
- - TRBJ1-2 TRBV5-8 TGTGCCAGCAGCTTCCAAGACAGACCTGGCTACACCTTC CASSFQDRPGYTF
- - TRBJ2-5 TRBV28 TGTGCCAGCAGTTTCGAGGGTTTGAAGCCCCAGTACTTC CASSFEGLKPQYF
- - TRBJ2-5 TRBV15 TGTGCCACCAGCAGAGACAGGGCGAAAGAGACCCAGTACTTC CATSRDRAKETQYF
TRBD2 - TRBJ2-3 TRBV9 TGTGCCAGCAGCGGAGGCGGGGGTCACCGCACAGATACGCAGTATTTT CASSGGGGHRTDTQYF
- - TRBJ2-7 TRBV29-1 TGCAGCGTTGTAACGGCAGCCTACGAGCAGTACTTC CSVVTAAYEQYF
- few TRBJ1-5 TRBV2 TGTGCCAGCTCTGAGACAGCCCGGAATGGTCCCCAGCATTTT CASSETARNGPQHF
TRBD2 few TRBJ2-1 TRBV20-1 TGCAGTGCTAGCGCCGGGACTAGCGGGTTTGATGAGCAGTTCTTC CSASAGTSGFDEQFF
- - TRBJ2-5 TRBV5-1 TGCGCCAGCAGCTTGGGACTACAACAAGAGACCCAGTACTTC CASSLGLQQETQYF
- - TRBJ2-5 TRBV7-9 TGTGCCAGCAGCTTAAAGAGCGGGCAGGAGACCCAGTACTTC CASSLKSGQETQYF
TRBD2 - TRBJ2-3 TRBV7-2 TGTGCCAGCAGCTTAGCGCCGAGGACTAGCGGGATGGATACGCAGTATTTT CASSLAPRTSGMDTQYF
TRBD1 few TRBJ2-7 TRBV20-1 TGCAGTGCTCAAACCCACGCAGGGGGCCGCGAGCAGTACTTC CSAQTHAGGREQYF
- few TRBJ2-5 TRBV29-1 TGCAGCGTTGAAAACTATGGACAAGAGACCCAGTACTTC CSVENYGQETQYF
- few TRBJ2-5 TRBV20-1 TGCAGTGCTAGAACAGGGATTCAAGAGACCCAGTACTTC CSARTGIQETQYF
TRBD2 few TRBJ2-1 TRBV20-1 TGCAGTGCGGCTTGGGCTAGCGGGGGGACCTACAATGAGCAGTTCTTC CSAAWASGGTYNEQFF
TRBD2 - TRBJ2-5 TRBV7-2 TGTGCCAGCAGCTTATCGGTGGGGGGGTACCAAGAGACCCAGTACTTC CASSLSVGGYQETQYF
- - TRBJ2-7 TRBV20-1 TGCAGTGCTAGGGGACAACCGGCGGGAGCCTACGAGCAGTACTTC CSARGQPAGAYEQYF
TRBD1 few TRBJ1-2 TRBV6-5 TGTGCCAGCAGCAGGGACAGAAAGAACTATGGCTACACCTTC CASSRDRKNYGYTF
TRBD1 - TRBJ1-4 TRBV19 TGTGCCAGTAGTCTCGACAGGGCCCGAAATGAAAAACTGTTTTTT CASSLDRARNEKLFF
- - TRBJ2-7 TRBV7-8 TGTGCCAGCAGCTTAGTAGGGCTCTCCCCGTTCTACGAGCAGTACTTC CASSLVGLSPFYEQYF
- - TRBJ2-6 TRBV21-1 TGTGCCAGCAGCAAATACGGCCTGGCTAGCGGGAAATGCTCTGGGGCCAACGTCCTGACTTTC CASSKYGLASGKCSGANVLTF
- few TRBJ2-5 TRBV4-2 TGTGCCAGCAGCCACGTCGAGGGGGAGACCCAGTACTTC CASSHVEGETQYF
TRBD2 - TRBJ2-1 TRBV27 TGTGCCAGCAGTTTAATCCTAGCGGGGCGTGAGCAGTTCTTC CASSLILAGREQFF
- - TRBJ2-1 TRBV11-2 TGTGCCAGCAGCCCAGGGTGGGGGAATACCTACAATGAGCAGTTCTTC CASSPGWGNTYNEQFF
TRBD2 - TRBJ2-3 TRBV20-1 TGCAGTGCTAGTGGGACTAGCGGGAGTTATACGCAGTATTTT CSASGTSGSYTQYF
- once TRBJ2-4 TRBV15 TGTGCCACCAGTCGGGACGCTACTCGAGAGCAGTACTTC CATSRDATREQYF
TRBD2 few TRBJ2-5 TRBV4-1 TGCGCCAGCAGCCGACCCGGACTAGCGGAACAAGAGACCCAGTACTTC CASSRPGLAEQETQYF
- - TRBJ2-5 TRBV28 TGTGCCAGCAGGGTCGCGCTCCCGGGGGCGGCGCAGTACTTC CASRVALPGAAQYF
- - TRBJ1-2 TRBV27 TGTGCCAGCAGTTTATACCCGGCCCGAGCTAACTATGGCTACACCTTC CASSLYPARANYGYTF
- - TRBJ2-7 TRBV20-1 TGCAGTGCTAGAGAGTCTGGCCCTAAATACGAGCAGTACTTC CSARESGPKYEQYF
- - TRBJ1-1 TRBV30 TGTGCCCGGGAGGGGGGGCTGAACACTGAAGCTTTCTTT CAREGGLNTEAFF
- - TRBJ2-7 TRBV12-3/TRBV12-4 TGTGCCAGCGGAGGTGGAACTAGTCGATTCTACGAGCAGTACTTC CASGGGTSRFYEQYF
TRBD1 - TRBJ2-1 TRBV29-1 TGCAGCGTTGACCGGCAGGGGGTTAGGAATGAGCAGTTCTTC CSVDRQGVRNEQFF
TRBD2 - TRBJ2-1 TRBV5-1 TGCGCCAGCAGCTTGGGACTAGCGGGAGGGAAAAATGAGCAGTTCTTC CASSLGLAGGKNEQFF
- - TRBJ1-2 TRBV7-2 TGTGCCAGCAGCCGGGTGGGGGCGAGGTATGGCTACACCTTC CASSRVGARYGYTF
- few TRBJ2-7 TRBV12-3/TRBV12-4 TGTGCCAGCAGTTTAATCCAGGGGACCTACGAGCAGTACTTC CASSLIQGTYEQYF
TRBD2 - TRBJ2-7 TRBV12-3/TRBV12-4 TGTGACAGCAGTATCCAAGGACTAGCGGGAGTGATTGGGAGGACGTACGAGCAGTACTTC CDSSIQGLAGVIGRTYEQYF